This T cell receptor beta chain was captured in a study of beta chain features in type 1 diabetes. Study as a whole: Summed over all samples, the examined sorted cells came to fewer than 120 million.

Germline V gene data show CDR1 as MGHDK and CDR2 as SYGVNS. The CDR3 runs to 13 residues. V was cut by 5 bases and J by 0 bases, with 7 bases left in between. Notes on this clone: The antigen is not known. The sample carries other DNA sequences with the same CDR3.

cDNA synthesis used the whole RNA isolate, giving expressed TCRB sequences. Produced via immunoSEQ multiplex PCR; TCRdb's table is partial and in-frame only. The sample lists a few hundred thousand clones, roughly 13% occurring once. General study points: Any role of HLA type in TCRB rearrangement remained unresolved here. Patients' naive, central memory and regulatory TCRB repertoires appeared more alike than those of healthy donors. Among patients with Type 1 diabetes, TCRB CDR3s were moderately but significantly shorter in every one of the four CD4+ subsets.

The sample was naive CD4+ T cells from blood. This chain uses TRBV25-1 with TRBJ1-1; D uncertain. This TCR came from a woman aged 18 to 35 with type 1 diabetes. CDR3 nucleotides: TGTGCCAGCAGTCCCCGGGTGAACACTGAAGCTTTCTTT. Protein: CASSPRVNTEAFF.